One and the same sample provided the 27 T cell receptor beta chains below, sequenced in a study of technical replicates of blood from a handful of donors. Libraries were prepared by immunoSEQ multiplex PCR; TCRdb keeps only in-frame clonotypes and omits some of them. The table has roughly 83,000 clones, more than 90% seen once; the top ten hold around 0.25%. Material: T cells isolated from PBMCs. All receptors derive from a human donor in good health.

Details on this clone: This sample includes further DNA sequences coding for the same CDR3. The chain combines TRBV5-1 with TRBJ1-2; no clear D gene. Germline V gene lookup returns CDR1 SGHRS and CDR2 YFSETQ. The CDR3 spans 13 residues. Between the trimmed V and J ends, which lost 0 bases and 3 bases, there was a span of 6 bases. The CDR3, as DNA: TGCGCCAGCAGCTTGGCGCAGGACTATGGCTACACCTTC. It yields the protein CASSLAQDYGYTF.

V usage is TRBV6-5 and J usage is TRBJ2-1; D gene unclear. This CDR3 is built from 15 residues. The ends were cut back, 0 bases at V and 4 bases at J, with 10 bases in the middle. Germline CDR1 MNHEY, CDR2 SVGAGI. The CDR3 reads CASSYSGSIYNEQFF. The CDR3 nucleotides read TGTGCCAGCAGTTACTCGGGCTCCATTTACAATGAGCAGTTCTTC.

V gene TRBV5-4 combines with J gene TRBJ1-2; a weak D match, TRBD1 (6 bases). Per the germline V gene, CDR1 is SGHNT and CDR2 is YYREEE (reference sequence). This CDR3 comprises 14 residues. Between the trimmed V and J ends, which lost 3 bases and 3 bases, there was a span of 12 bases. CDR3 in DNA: TGTGCCAGCAGCTCGGACAGCCGCGACTATGGCTACACCTTC. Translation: CASSSDSRDYGYTF.

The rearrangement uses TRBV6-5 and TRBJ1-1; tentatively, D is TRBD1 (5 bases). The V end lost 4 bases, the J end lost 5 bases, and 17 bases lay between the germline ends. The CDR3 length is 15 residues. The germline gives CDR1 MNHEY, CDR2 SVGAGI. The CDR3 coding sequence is TGTGCCAGCAGTTGGGGGGGACGTCGTGGAACTGAAGCTTTCTTT. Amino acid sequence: CASSWGGRRGTEAFF.

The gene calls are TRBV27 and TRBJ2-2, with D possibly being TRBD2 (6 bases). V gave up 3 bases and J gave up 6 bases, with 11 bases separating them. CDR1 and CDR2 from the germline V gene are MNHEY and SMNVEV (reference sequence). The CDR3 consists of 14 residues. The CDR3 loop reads CASSFLPGAGELFF. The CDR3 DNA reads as TGTGCCAGCAGTTTTCTTCCGGGGGCCGGGGAGCTGTTTTTT.

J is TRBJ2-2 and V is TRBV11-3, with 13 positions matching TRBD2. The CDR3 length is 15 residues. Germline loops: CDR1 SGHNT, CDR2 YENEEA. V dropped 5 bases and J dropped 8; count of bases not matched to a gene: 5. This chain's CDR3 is CASSPTSGRSGELFF. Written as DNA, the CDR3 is TGTGCCAGCAGCCCGACTAGCGGGAGGAGTGGGGAGCTGTTTTTT.

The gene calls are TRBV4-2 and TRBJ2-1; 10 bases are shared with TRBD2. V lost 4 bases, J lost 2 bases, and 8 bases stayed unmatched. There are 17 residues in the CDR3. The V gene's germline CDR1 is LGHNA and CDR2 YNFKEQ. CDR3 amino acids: CASSPKLAGLPYNEQFF. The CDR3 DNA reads TGTGCCAGCAGCCCCAAACTAGCGGGGTTACCCTACAATGAGCAGTTCTTC.

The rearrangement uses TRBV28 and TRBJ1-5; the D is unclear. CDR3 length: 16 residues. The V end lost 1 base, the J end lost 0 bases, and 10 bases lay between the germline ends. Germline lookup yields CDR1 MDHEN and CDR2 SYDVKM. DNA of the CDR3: TGTGCCAGCAGTTTATTTCGAGAGCATAGCAATCAGCCCCAGCATTTT. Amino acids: CASSLFREHSNQPQHF.

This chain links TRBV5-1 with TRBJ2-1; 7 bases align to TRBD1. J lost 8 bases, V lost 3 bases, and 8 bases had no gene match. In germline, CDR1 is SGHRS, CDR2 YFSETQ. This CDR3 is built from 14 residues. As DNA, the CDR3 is TGCGCCAGCAGCTCGGGACAGCCCGGGGATGAGCAGTTCTTC. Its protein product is CASSSGQPGDEQFF.

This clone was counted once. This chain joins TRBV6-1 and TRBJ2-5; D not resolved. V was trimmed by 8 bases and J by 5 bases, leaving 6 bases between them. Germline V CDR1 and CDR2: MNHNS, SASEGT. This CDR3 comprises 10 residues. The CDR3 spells CASGSETQYF. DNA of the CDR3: TGTGCCAGCGGCTCGGAGACCCAGTACTTC.

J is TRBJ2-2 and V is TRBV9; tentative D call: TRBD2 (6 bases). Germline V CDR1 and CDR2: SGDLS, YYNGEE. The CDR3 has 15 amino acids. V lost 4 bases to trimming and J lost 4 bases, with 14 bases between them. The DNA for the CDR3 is TGTGCCAGCAGCCCGGTAGAGCGGGCCACCGGGGAGCTGTTTTTT. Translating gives CASSPVERATGELFF.

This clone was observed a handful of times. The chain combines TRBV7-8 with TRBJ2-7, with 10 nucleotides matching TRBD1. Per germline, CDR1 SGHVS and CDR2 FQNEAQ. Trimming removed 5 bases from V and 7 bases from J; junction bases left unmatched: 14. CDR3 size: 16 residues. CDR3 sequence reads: CASSLVGGQGNREQYF. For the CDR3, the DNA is TGTGCCAGCAGCCTAGTTGGGGGACAGGGGAATAGGGAGCAGTACTTC.

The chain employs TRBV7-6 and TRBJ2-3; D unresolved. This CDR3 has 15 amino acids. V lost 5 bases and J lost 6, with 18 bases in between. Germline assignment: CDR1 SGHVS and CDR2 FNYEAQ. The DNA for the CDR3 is TGTGCCAGCAGCCCTGGCGGCGGCGGAGCTGATACGCAGTATTTT. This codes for CASSPGGGGADTQYF.

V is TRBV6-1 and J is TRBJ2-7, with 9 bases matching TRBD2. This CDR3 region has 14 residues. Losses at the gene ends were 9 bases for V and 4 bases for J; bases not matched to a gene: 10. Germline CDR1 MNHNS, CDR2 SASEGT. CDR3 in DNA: TGTGCCAGTCGATACGCGGGAGGGATTTACGAGCAGTACTTC. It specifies CASRYAGGIYEQYF.

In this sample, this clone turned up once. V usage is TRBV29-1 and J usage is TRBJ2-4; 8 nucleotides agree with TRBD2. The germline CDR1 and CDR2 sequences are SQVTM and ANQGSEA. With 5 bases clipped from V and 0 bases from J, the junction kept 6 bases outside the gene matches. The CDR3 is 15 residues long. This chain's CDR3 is CSVSSGGGAKNIQYF. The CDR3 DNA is TGCAGCGTTAGTTCGGGAGGGGGAGCCAAAAACATTCAGTACTTC.

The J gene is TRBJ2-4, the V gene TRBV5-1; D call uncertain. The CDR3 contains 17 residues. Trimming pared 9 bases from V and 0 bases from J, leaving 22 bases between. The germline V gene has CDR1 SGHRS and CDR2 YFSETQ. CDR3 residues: CAIPRSHPNIAKNIQYF. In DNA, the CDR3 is TGCGCCATCCCCCGGAGCCATCCGAATATAGCCAAAAACATTCAGTACTTC.

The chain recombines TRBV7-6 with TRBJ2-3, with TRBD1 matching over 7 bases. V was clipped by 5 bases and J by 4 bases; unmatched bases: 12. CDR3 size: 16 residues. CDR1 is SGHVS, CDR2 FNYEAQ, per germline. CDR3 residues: CASSPRQTGSADTQYF. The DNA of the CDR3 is TGTGCCAGCAGCCCGCGACAGACAGGGTCGGCAGATACGCAGTATTTT.

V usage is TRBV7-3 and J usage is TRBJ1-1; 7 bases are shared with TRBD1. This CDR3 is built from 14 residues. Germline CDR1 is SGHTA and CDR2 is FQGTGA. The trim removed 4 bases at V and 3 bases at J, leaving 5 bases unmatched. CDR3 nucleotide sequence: TGTGCCAGCAGCTCCCATGGGACAGACACTGAAGCTTTCTTT. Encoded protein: CASSSHGTDTEAFF.

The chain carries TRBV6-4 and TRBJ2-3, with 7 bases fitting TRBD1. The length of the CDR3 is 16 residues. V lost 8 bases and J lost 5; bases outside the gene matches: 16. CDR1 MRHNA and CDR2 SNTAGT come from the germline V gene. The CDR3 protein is CASPEPTGIFLDTQYF. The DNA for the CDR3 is TGTGCCAGCCCCGAACCGACAGGGATTTTTCTAGATACGCAGTATTTT.

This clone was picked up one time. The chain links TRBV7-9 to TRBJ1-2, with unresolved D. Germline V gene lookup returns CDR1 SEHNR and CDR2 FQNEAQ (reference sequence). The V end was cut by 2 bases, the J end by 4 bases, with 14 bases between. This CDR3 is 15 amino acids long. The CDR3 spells CASSLSNAGSYGYTF. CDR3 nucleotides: TGTGCCAGCAGCTTAAGTAATGCGGGAAGCTATGGCTACACCTTC. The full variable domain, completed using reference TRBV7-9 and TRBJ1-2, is DTGVSQNPRHKITKRGQNVTFRCDPISEHNRLYWYRQTLGQGPEFLTYFQNEAQLEKSRLLSDRFSAERPKGSFSTLEIQRTEQGDSAMYLCASSLSNAGSYGYTFGSGTRLTVV.

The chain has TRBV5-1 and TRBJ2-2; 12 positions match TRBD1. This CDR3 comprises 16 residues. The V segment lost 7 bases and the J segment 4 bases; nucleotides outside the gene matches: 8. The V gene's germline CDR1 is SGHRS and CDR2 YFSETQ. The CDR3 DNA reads TGCGCCAGCTTCCCGGGACAGGGGGCCGGCACCGGGGAGCTGTTTTTT. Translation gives CASFPGQGAGTGELFF.

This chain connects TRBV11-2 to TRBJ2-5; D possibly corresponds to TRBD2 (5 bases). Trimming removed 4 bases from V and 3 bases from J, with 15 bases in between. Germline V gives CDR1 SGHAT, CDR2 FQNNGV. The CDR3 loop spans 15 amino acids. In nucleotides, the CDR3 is TGTGCCAGCAGCTATGAGCGGATTTCGAAAGAGACCCAGTACTTC. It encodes CASSYERISKETQYF.

The CDR3 bases are TGTGCCAGCAGCCAAGAAGGAGACTATGGCTACACCTTC. Its protein product is CASSQEGDYGYTF. The gene calls are TRBV14 and TRBJ1-2; D not resolved. Germline V gene data show CDR1 as SGHDN and CDR2 as FVKESK. The CDR3 is 13 amino acids. V gave up 0 bases and J gave up 3 bases, with 5 bases separating them. Looking up the rest from reference TRBV14 and TRBJ1-2 gives the full variable domain: EAGVTQFPSHSVIEKGQTVTLRCDPISGHDNLYWYRRVMGKEIKFLLHFVKESKQDESGMPNNRFLAERTGGTYSTLKVQPAELEDSGVYFCASSQEGDYGYTFGSGTRLTVV.

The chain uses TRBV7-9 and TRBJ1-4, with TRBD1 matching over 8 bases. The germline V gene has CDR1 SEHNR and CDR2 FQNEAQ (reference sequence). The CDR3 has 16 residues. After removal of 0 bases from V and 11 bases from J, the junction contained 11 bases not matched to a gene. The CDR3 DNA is TGTGCCAGCAGCTTAGCCGACGAAGACAGGGGCGGGAAACTGTTTTTT. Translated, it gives CASSLADEDRGGKLFF.

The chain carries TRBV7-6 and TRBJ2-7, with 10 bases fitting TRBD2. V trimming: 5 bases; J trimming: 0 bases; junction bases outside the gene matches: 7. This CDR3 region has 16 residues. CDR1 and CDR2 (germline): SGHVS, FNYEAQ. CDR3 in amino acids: CASSGTGLADSYEQYF. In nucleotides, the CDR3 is TGTGCCAGCAGCGGAACCGGACTAGCGGACTCCTACGAGCAGTACTTC. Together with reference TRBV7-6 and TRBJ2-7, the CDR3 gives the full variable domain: GAGVSQSPRYKVTKRGQDVALRCDPISGHVSLYWYRQALGQGPEFLTYFNYEAQQDKSGLPNDRFSAERPEGSISTLTIQRTEQRDSAMYRCASSGTGLADSYEQYFGPGTRLTVT.

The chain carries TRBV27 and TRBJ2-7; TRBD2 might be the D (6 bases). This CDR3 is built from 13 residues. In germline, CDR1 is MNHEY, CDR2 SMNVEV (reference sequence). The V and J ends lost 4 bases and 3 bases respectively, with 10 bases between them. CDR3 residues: CASSSASDYEQYF. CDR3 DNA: TGTGCCAGCAGTTCGGCTAGCGACTACGAGCAGTACTTC.

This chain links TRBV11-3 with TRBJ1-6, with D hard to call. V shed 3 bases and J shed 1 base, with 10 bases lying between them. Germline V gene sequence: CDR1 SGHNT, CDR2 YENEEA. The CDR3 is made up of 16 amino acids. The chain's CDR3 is CASSFGVGSYNSPLHF. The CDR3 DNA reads TGTGCCAGCAGCTTCGGGGTTGGATCCTATAATTCACCCCTCCACTTT.